This TCR beta chain was identified in a study of regulatory T cells in long-lasting Graves disease. At the level of the study: The criterion for persistent Graves' disease was over 5 years of antithyroid drugs with positive TSH receptor antibodies.

This clonotype was seen only a few times. The antigen remains undetermined. Both iRepertoire HTBI primers and Arm-PCR of CDR3 regions were used to build the TCR beta libraries. TCRdb re-called the multiplex PCR reads with MiXCR, one entry per CDR3 protein. The sample carries about 460,000 distinct CDR3 sequences, about 20% recorded once. Indicated time point: persistent/refractory GD, antithyroid drugs over 5 years with positive TRAb. Generation of the TCR library employed RNA extracted from PBMCs. Findings of the study overall: Thyroid tissue was not sampled; only peripheral blood was. Segments TRBV28, TRBJ1-2 and TRBJ2-5 showed preferential usage in persistent disease. The study found persistent patients shared more public clonotypes (over 2,500) than new patients (over 850).

The CDR3 has 16 residues. Germline V lookup: CDR1 MNHEY, CDR2 SMNVEV (reference sequence). With 8 bases clipped from V and 8 bases from J, the junction kept 19 bases outside the gene matches. The material sequenced was peripheral blood mononuclear cells (PBMCs), taken when the disease was refractory, from a patient treated with antithyroid drugs. This clonotype was sampled from a female donor with Graves disease. V is TRBV27 and J is TRBJ1-2, with TRBD1 matching 8 bases. The CDR3 here is CASGDPRTGSQGGYTF. Written as DNA, the CDR3 is TGTGCCAGCGGAGACCCCCGGACAGGGTCTCAAGGCGGCTACACCTTC.